The T cell receptor (beta chain) described here comes from a study of cytomegalovirus exposure and HLA in healthy donors. Study-wide results and limits: Analyses of presence/absence relied on an assumption of roughly uniform sequencing depth across donors. Among immune exposure information, only CMV serostatus was available.

Amplification used 60 Vbeta primers and 13 Jbeta primers. The table came from immunoSEQ multiplex PCR; TCRdb's copy has only in-frame clones and leaves some out. The sample includes around 90,000 clones, around nine tenths of them seen just once. Details on this clone: The target antigen is unknown.

Germline assignment: CDR1 MNHEY and CDR2 SMNVEV (reference sequence). This CDR3 spans 13 amino acids. V lost 3 bases and J lost 5, with 10 bases in between. The specimen was PBMCs. This sequence joins TRBV27 and TRBJ2-5; no definite D call. The origin of this receptor is a young man in good health and CMV-seropositive. The CDR3 spells CASSFPFGETQYF. The DNA for the CDR3 is TGTGCCAGCAGTTTCCCTTTCGGGGAGACCCAGTACTTC.